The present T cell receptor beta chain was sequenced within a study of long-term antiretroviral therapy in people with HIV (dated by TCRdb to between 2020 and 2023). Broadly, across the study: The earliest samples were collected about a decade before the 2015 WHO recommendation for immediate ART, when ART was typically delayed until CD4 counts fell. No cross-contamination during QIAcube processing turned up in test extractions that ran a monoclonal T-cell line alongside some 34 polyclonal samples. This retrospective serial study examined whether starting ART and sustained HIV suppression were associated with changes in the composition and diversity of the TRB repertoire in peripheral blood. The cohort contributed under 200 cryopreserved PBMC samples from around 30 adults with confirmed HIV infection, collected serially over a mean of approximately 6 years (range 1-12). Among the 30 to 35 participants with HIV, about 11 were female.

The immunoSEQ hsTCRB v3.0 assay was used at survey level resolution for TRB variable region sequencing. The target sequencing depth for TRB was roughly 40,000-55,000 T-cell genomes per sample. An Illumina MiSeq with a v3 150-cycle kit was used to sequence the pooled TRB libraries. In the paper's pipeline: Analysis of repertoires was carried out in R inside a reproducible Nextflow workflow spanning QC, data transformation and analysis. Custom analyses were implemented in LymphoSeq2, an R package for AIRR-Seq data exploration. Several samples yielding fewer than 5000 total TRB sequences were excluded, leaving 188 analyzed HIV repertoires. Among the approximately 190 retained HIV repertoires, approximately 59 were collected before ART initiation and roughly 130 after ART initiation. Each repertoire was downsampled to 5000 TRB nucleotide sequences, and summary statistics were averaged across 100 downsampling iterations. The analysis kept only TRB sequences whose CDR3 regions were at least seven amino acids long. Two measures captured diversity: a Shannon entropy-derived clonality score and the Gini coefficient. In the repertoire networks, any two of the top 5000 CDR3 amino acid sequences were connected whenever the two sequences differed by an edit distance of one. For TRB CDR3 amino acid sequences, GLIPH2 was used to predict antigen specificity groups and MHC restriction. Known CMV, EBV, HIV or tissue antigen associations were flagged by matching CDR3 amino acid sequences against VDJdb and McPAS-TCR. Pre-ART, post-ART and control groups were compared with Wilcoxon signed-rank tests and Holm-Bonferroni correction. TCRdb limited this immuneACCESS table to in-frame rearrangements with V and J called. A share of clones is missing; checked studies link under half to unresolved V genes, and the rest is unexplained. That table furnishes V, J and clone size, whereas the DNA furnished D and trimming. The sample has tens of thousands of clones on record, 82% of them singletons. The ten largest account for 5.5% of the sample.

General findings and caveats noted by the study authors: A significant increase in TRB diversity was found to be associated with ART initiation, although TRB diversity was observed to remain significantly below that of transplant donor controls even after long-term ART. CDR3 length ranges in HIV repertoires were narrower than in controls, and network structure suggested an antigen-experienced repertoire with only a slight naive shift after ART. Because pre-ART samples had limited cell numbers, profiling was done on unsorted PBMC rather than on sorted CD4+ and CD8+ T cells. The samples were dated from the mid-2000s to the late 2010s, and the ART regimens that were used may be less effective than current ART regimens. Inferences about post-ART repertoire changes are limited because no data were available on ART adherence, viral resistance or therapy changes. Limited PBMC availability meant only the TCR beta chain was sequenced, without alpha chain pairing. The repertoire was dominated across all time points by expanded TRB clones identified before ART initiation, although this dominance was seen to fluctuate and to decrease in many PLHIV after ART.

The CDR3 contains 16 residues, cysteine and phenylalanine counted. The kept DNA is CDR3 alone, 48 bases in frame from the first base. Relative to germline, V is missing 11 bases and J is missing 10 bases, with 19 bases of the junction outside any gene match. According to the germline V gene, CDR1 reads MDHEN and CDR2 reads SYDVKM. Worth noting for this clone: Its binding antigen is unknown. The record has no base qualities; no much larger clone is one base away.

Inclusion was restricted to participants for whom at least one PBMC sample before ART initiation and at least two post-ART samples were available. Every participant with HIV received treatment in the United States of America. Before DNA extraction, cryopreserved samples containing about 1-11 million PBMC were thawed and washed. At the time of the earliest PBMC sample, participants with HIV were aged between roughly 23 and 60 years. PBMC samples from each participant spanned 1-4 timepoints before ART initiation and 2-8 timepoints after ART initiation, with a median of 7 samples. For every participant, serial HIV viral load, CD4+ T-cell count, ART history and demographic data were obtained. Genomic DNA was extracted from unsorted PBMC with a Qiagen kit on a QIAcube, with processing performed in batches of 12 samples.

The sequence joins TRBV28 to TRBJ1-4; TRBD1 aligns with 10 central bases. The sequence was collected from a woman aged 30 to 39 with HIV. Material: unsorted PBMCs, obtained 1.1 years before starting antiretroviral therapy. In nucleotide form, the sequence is TGTGCCCGGGGGGGACAGGGGCGCTCGCTCGGGGGAAAACTGTTTTTT. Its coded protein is CARGGQGRSLGGKLFF.